This TCR beta chain was obtained from a study of sequential checkpoint blockade in melanoma (dated by TCRdb to about 2019). Concerning the study at large: Using 1:1 randomization, the trial assigned patients either to first-line nivolumab followed by ipilimumab (arm A) or to ipilimumab followed by nivolumab (arm B). DNA from 90 to 95 melanoma tumor samples collected before treatment underwent TCRbeta immunosequencing. For under 25 patients, matched tumor biopsies were taken both before treatment and at week 13, after single-agent nivolumab (arm A) or ipilimumab (arm B). Maintenance nivolumab came after both trial sequences. About four fifths of the matched tumor biopsy pairs taken before and after treatment were from the same lesion. Paper-wide results and their limitations: The response-prediction model combining TCR metrics and mutation burden needs validation in larger, independent patient cohorts. Clinical benefit was about 30 times more likely to be achieved by patients whose tumor T-cell fraction and clonality increased by week 13. Tumor T-cell fraction and clonality were found to correlate with PD-L1 staining and CD8+ T-cell counts but not with mutational load. Small sample sizes and reduced statistical power limited the within-arm analyses of tumor T-cell fraction. In the nivolumab-first arm (arm A), an association was found between pretreatment tumor TIL clonality and response (P = .04).

TCRbeta CDR3 regions were immunosequenced from genomic DNA with the immunoSEQ Assay. Before high-throughput sequencing, genomic DNA was amplified using bias-controlled multiplex PCR. Turning to the authors' computational methods: To quantify the absolute abundance of each unique TCRbeta CDR3 region, the sequences were collapsed and filtered. Clonality, defined as 1 minus Pielou's evenness, was calculated using only productive rearrangements. Tumor T-cell fraction was calculated by normalizing TCRbeta template counts to the amount of usable DNA, which was estimated from several housekeeping genes. A previously published method was used to identify clones with significantly greater frequencies in on-treatment samples than in baseline samples. Here the immuneACCESS table is served through TCRdb, limited to in-frame sequences with V and J called. Missing clones are a known gap in these copies; in checked studies unresolved V genes cover under half, and the rest lacks a known reason. The D gene and trimming were derived from the DNA, and the V and J assignments and clone size from that table. Present in this sample are 3,000 to 3,500 clones, 15% to 20% of which were seen just once. The ten top clones hold approximately 30% of the sample.

The CDR3 measures 13 amino acids from cysteine to phenylalanine. CDR3 DNA is the only sequence kept; it has 39 bases, read in frame from the first base. The CDR1 and CDR2 encoded by the germline V gene are SGDLS and YYNGEE. V is pruned by 8 bases and J by 5 bases, leaving 5 bases of the junction without a gene match. What the treatment or condition label conveys for this sample: randomized to nivolumab then ipilimumab (arm A) or the reverse (arm B). Prior DNA-damaging chemotherapy had not been received by any trial patient. Samples came from patients with melanoma in CheckMate 064, a randomized, open-label phase II trial of sequential checkpoint blockade. Genomic DNA from formalin-fixed paraffin-embedded (FFPE) tissue samples was used for tumor TCR sequencing. Regarding this clone: The antigen this receptor binds is unknown. Base-call qualities are not available, and no considerably larger clone is one nucleotide away.

The rearrangement combines TRBV9 with TRBJ2-2, with 8 bases in between that match TRBD2. This clonotype originated in a human donor with melanoma. The sequences come from tumor tissue (inferred from file names), collected from a patient given nivolumab and ipilimumab in sequence. The CDR3 region has the sequence CARRASGTGELFF. The DNA sequence is as follows: TGTGCCAGGCGGGCTAGCGGGACCGGGGAGCTGTTTTTT.